The sequence of this TCR beta chain was determined in a study of glioma-infiltrating T cells after dendritic cell vaccination. Study information: Autologous tumor lysate-pulsed dendritic cell vaccination was given between the early 2000s and the early 2010s.

Regarding this clone: Its antigen is not identified.

The CDR3 spans 16 residues. Study observations and caveats: Patients with more pretreatment TILs had longer time to progression and survival. The cohort had few patients with full blood and tumor sets.

Repertoires were generated with immunoSEQ multiplex PCR, while TCRdb's copy carries only in-frame clones and drops some. The sample consists of around 96,000 clones, 79% of them appearing once. This clonotype was sampled from a human donor with glioblastoma. The source was blood, collected before dendritic cell vaccination. The chain recombines TRBV12-2 with TRBJ2-7; the D call in the table, TRBD2, was not verified against the DNA. TRBV12-2 is assigned pseudogene status. CDR3 in DNA: TGTGCAAGTCGCCGTACCCTAGAGCCGGACTCATACGAGCAGTACTTC. Protein sequence: CASRRTLEPDSYEQYF.